These 5 T cell receptor beta chains originate from one sample sequenced in a study of blood T cell repertoires in COVID-19. Using immunoSEQ multiplex PCR, the repertoire was profiled, and TCRdb retains in-frame clones only, with some absent. The profile shows some 130,000 clones, approximately 80% of them singletons. The source material was peripheral blood. All receptors derive from a man aged 55 to 70 who had recovered from COVID-19.

The chain links TRBV4-2 to TRBJ1-1, with D perhaps matching TRBD1 (5 bases). Germline V CDR1 and CDR2: LGHNA, YNFKEQ. This CDR3 comprises 16 residues. With 0 bases removed from V and 1 base from J, the gap between germline ends came to 12 bases. The CDR3 loop reads CASSQEWGGPNTEAFF. The CDR3 DNA follows: TGTGCCAGCAGCCAAGAGTGGGGGGGACCGAACACTGAAGCTTTCTTT.

The DNA of the CDR3 is TGTGCCAGCAGTTCGGGACAGGGATCCTACAATGAGCAGTTCTTC. It codes for CASSSGQGSYNEQFF. The V call is TRBV27, the J call TRBJ2-1; TRBD1 matches 9 bases. This CDR3 has 15 amino acids. Germline lookup yields CDR1 MNHEY and CDR2 SMNVEV (reference sequence). V dropped 4 bases and J dropped 1; count of bases not matched to a gene: 2.

This clone was recorded a few times. This chain links TRBV6-5 with TRBJ1-4; 8 nucleotides match TRBD1. The germline CDR1 and CDR2 sequences are MNHEY and SVGAGI. The CDR3 is 14 amino acids. V shed 6 bases and J 2 bases; nucleotides not matched to a gene: 2. CDR3 in amino acids: CASRTGATNEKLFF. The CDR3, as DNA: TGTGCCAGCAGGACAGGGGCCACTAATGAAAAACTGTTTTTT.

V and J are TRBV19 and TRBJ1-2; possible D gene TRBD1, 5 bases. Germline values: CDR1 LNHDA, CDR2 SQIVND (reference sequence). Trimming removed 9 bases at V and 5 bases at J, with 13 bases between. This CDR3 comprises 12 residues. The CDR3 loop is CASRDGLYGYTF. The DNA for the CDR3 is TGTGCCAGCCGGGACGGACTATATGGCTACACCTTC.

This clone has a handful of counts. The V gene is TRBV10-3, the J gene TRBJ1-5; D not certain. With 3 bases removed from V and 4 bases from J, the gap between germline ends came to 10 bases. The CDR3 consists of 14 residues. Germline V gene sequence: CDR1 ENHRY, CDR2 SYGVKD. CDR3 sequence reads: CAISDFAGNQPQHF. The CDR3 coding sequence is TGTGCCATCAGTGATTTCGCGGGAAATCAGCCCCAGCATTTT.